This passage covers 10 T cell receptor beta chains from one sample sequenced in a study of cytomegalovirus exposure and HLA in healthy donors. Method: immunoSEQ multiplex PCR; TCRdb's copy keeps in-frame clones and lacks some. Among over 100,000 clones listed, roughly 88% were seen once. The sample consisted of PBMCs. All receptors come from a woman aged 18-35 years in good health and CMV-seropositive.

The chain is built from TRBV11-3 and TRBJ2-2, with 7 positions matching TRBD1. V lost 5 bases, J lost 3 bases, and 6 bases stayed unmatched. CDR1 SGHNT and CDR2 YENEEA come from the germline V gene. The CDR3 is 15 amino acids. The CDR3 coding sequence is TGTGCCAGCAGCGGAGACAGGGTCCACACCGGGGAGCTGTTTTTT. The encoded protein is CASSGDRVHTGELFF.

Worth noting for this clone: Sequence at one end of the junction differs from germline and may be a read error. The chain links TRBV7-7 to TRBJ2-3; possibly TRBD2 for D (5 bases). Germline CDR1 SSHAT, CDR2 FNYEAQ (reference sequence). CDR3 length equals 15 residues. The CDR3 spells CASSLSSARTDTQYF. The CDR3 DNA is TGTGCTAGCAGCTTAAGTAGCGCCCGCACAGATACGCAGTATTTT.

This chain joins TRBV2 and TRBJ2-1, with a tentative D call TRBD1 (5 bases). Germline assignment: CDR1 SNHLY and CDR2 FYNNEI. Trimming left V 9 bases short and J 5 bases short, with 17 bases between. The CDR3 loop spans 14 amino acids. The CDR3 here is CASHRMLGNNEQFF. The CDR3 nucleotides are TGTGCCAGTCACAGGATGTTAGGGAACAATGAGCAGTTCTTC.

The rearrangement uses TRBV5-6 and TRBJ2-5; 11 bases agree with TRBD1. The CDR3 extends over 14 amino acids. CDR1 is SGHDT and CDR2 is YYEEEE in the germline V gene. J was trimmed by 4 bases and V by 3 bases; bases with no gene match: 2. CDR3 in DNA: TGTGCCAGCAGCTGGGGGACAGGGGGAGAGACCCAGTACTTC. Residues: CASSWGTGGETQYF.

The chain couples TRBV6-4 to TRBJ2-3; D possibly corresponds to TRBD2 (6 bases). The germline CDR1 and CDR2 sequences are MRHNA and SNTAGT. The CDR3 has 16 residues. V lost 2 bases to trimming and J lost 0 bases, with 12 bases between them. The CDR3 DNA reads TGTGCCAGCAGTGACCATAGCGGACGTAGCACAGATACGCAGTATTTT. Translation gives CASSDHSGRSTDTQYF.

This clone was found once. The J gene is TRBJ1-5, the V gene TRBV10-3, with TRBD1 as a possible D gene (6 bases). The V gene lost 6 bases and the J gene lost 4 bases, with 10 bases spanning the gap. The germline V gene encodes CDR1 ENHRY and CDR2 SYGVKD. The CDR3 covers 13 residues. CDR3 residues: CAISEGGNQPQHF. The DNA for the CDR3 is TGTGCCATCAGCGAAGGGGGTAATCAGCCCCAGCATTTT.

This chain uses TRBV11-3 with TRBJ2-1; D perhaps matches TRBD2 (5 bases). The germline V and J ends were trimmed by 6 bases and 5 bases, with 11 bases remaining between them. Per germline, CDR1 SGHNT and CDR2 YENEEA. This CDR3 comprises 13 residues. The CDR3 spells CASRWEQHNEQFF. In DNA form, the CDR3 reads TGTGCCAGCAGATGGGAGCAGCACAATGAGCAGTTCTTC. The full variable domain, with the rest looked up from reference TRBV11-3 and TRBJ2-1, is EAGVVQSPRYKIIEKKQPVAFWCNPISGHNTLYWYLQNLGQGPELLIRYENEEAVDDSQLPKDRFSAERLKGVDSTLKIQPAELGDSAVYLCASRWEQHNEQFFGPGTRLTVL.

The rearrangement joins TRBV5-1 to TRBJ2-3, with 10 nucleotides matching TRBD2. J was trimmed by 5 bases and V by 4 bases; bases with no gene match: 10. The CDR3 is 16 amino acids. CDR1 and CDR2 from the germline V gene are SGHRS and YFSETQ. CDR3 in DNA: TGCGCCAGCAGCGTAATAGCGGGGGGAGGAGGAGATACGCAGTATTTT. Protein: CASSVIAGGGGDTQYF.

The rearrangement uses TRBV27 and TRBJ2-1; 8 bases align to TRBD2. V lost 1 base and J lost 9; bases outside the gene matches: 8. The germline V gene has CDR1 MNHEY and CDR2 SMNVEV (reference sequence). The CDR3 covers 15 residues. Here the CDR3 reads CASSLFAGGRSEQFF. The CDR3, as DNA: TGTGCCAGCAGTTTATTTGCGGGAGGTCGGAGTGAGCAGTTCTTC.

This clone was seen just once. The chain carries TRBV5-6 and TRBJ1-2; D is unresolved. Germline assignment: CDR1 SGHDT and CDR2 YYEEEE. The CDR3 is made up of 15 amino acids. Trimming removed 3 bases from V and 0 bases from J, with 12 bases in between. DNA of the CDR3: TGTGCCAGCAGCTCATTGCTGTTAGCTAACTATGGCTACACCTTC. Protein product: CASSSLLLANYGYTF.